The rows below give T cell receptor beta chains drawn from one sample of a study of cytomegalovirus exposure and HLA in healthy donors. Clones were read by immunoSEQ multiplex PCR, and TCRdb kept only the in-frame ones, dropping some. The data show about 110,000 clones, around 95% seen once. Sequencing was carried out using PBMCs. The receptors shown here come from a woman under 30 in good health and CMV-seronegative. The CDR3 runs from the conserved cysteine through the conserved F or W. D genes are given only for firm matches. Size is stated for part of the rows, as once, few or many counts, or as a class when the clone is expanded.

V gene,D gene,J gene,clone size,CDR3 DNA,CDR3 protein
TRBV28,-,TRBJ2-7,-,TGTGCCAGCAGGGATGGACAAGGATTCTACGAGCAGTACTTC,CASRDGQGFYEQYF
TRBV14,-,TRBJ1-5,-,TGTGCCAGCAGCCAAGACAGGGATCAGCCCCAGCATTTT,CASSQDRDQPQHF
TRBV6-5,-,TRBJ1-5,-,TGTGCCAGCAGTCCCTGGGGGGGAATCAATCAGCCCCAGCATTTT,CASSPWGGINQPQHF
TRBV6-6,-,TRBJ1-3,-,TGTGCCAGCAGTTACTCGACTGCTGGAAACACCATATATTTT,CASSYSTAGNTIYF
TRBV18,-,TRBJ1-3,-,TGTGCCAGCTCACCATTCACAGGGAAAAACACCATATATTTT,CASSPFTGKNTIYF
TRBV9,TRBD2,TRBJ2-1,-,TGTGCCAGCAGCGTAGGAGGGGGTAGCGGGGGGAGCTCCTACAATGAGCAGTTCTTC,CASSVGGGSGGSSYNEQFF
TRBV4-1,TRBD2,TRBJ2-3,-,TGCGCCAGCAGCCAAGTCGGGGGGAGGGCAGATACGCAGTATTTT,CASSQVGGRADTQYF
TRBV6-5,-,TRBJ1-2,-,TGTGCCAGCAGTTACTCAACTACAGGGCTCTATGGCTACACCTTC,CASSYSTTGLYGYTF
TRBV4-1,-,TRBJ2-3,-,TGCGCCAGCAGCCAAATGGCCGGGGAAGATACGCAGTATTTT,CASSQMAGEDTQYF
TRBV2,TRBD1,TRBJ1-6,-,TGTGCCAGCAGAGAAACAGGGGCCGAGGGGTTCTCCTATAATTCACCCCTCCACTTT,CASRETGAEGFSYNSPLHF
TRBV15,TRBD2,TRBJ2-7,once,TGTGCCACCAGCAGAGATGCGGGGGCCTACGAGCAGTACTTC,CATSRDAGAYEQYF
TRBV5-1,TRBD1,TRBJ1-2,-,TGCGCCAGCAGCTCCCTGACAGGGGGGTATGGCTACACCTTC,CASSSLTGGYGYTF
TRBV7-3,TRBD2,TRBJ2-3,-,TGTGCCAGCAGCCCGGTCGGGGGACTAGCGACGGATACGCAGTATTTT,CASSPVGGLATDTQYF
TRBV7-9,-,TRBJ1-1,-,TGTGCCAGCAGCTTAGGGTTGGGGGGGACAAAGAACACTGAAGCTTTCTTT,CASSLGLGGTKNTEAFF
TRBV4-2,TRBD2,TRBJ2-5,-,TGTGCCAGCAGCCGGCGACCTCCGGGACTAGCGGGGGGGACACAAGAGACCCAGTACTTC,CASSRRPPGLAGGTQETQYF
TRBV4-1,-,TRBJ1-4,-,TGCGCCAGCAGCCAAGCAGGGTTGGGAAATGAAAAACTGTTTTTT,CASSQAGLGNEKLFF
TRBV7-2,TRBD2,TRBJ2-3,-,TGTGCCAGCAGCTCCTTAGGGACTAGCCGAGCGAGCACAGATACGCAGTATTTT,CASSSLGTSRASTDTQYF
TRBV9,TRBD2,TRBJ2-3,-,TGTGCCAGCAGCGTAGGCCTCATAGCGGGGGGGCCAGATACGCAGTATTTT,CASSVGLIAGGPDTQYF
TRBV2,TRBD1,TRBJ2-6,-,TGTGCCAGCAACGGGGACAGAGCCCCTTCTGGGGCCAACGTCCTGACTTTC,CASNGDRAPSGANVLTF
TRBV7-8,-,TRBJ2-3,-,TGTGCCAGCAGCAGGGGCCTGGGTTCAGATACGCAGTATTTT,CASSRGLGSDTQYF
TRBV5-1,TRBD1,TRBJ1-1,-,TGCGCCAGCAGCGACCACAGGGGGCCCCACACTGAAGCTTTCTTT,CASSDHRGPHTEAFF
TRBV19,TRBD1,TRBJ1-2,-,TGTGCCAGTAGTTCGACAGGGTACTATGGCTACACCTTC,CASSSTGYYGYTF
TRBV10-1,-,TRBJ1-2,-,TGCGCCAGCAGTGCCCAGCGGGGTTTAAACTATGGCTACACCTTC,CASSAQRGLNYGYTF
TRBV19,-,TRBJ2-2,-,TGTGCCAGTAACCTCGCGGGTACCGGGGAGCTGTTTTTT,CASNLAGTGELFF
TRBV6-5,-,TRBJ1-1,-,TGTGCCAGCAAACGAGGGAGCGGGCTGAACACTGAAGCTTTCTTT,CASKRGSGLNTEAFF
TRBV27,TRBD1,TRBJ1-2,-,TGTGCCAGCAGCCAGGGGGCTGGCTACACCTTC,CASSQGAGYTF
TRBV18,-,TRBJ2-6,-,TGTGCCAGCTCACCACCTTACGGGTTGCGGGCCAACGTCCTGACTTTC,CASSPPYGLRANVLTF
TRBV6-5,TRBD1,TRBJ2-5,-,TGTGCCAGCAGTTACCGACGAGGGGGCAGTGAGACCCAGTACTTC,CASSYRRGGSETQYF
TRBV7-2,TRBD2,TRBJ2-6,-,TGTGCCAGCAGCCGGGAGGGAGGCGGGGCCAACGTCCTGACTTTC,CASSREGGGANVLTF
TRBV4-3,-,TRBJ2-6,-,TGCGCCAGCAGCCAAGTAGCGACTAGTGTAGCTGGGGCCAACGTCCTGACTTTC,CASSQVATSVAGANVLTF
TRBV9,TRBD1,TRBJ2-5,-,TGTGCCAGCAGCGTTCTGACAGGGGGTGAGACCCAGTACTTC,CASSVLTGGETQYF
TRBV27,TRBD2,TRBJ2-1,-,TGTGCCAGCAGTTTAACGACTAGCGGGCCCTACAATGAGCAGTTCTTC,CASSLTTSGPYNEQFF
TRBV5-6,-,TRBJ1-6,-,TGTGCCAGCAGCGAACTACGAGGGGGACTAATATATTCACCCCTCCACTTT,CASSELRGGLIYSPLHF
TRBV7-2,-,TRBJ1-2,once,TGTGCCAGCAGCTTATATCGCGGTGGCTATGGCTACACCTTC,CASSLYRGGYGYTF
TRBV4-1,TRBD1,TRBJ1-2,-,TGCGCCAGCAGCCAAGCAGGGACAGGACTTAAACCTGGCTACACCTTC,CASSQAGTGLKPGYTF
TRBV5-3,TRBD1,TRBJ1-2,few,TGTGCCAGAATGGACAGGGGCCATGGCTACACCTTC,CARMDRGHGYTF
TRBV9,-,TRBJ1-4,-,TGTGCCAGCAGCGTAGAAGGGGGTGCGGTTGAAAAACTGTTTTTT,CASSVEGGAVEKLFF
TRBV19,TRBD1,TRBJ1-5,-,TGTGCCAGCACGCAACAGGGGAGTCAGCCCCAGCATTTT,CASTQQGSQPQHF
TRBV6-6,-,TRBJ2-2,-,TGTGCCAGCAGGTTCAGGGGAACCGGGGAGCTGTTTTTT,CASRFRGTGELFF
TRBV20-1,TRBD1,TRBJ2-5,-,TGCAGTGCTGTTGGGACAGGGACCCAGTACTTC,CSAVGTGTQYF
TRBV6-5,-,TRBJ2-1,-,TGTGCCAGCAGTTCCCCACCCCGAGGAAGTAATGAGCAGTTCTTC,CASSSPPRGSNEQFF
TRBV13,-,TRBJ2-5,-,TGTGCCAGCGGAGGTGGGACCCAGTACTTC,CASGGGTQYF
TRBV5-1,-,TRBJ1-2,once,TGCGCCAGCAGCTTGAGTACACCAGCCGGGGACTATGGCTACACCTTC,CASSLSTPAGDYGYTF
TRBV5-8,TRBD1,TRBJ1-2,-,TGTGCCAGCACCCTACCCGGGACAGGGCGTACTAACTATGGCTACACCTTC,CASTLPGTGRTNYGYTF
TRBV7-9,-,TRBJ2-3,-,TGTGCCAGCAGCTCTTCGGGGTCGTTCACAGATACGCAGTATTTT,CASSSSGSFTDTQYF
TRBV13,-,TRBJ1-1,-,TGTGCCAGCAGCTCATGGGGCGGAGTGAACACTGAAGCTTTCTTT,CASSSWGGVNTEAFF
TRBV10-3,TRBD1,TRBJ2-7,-,TGTGCCATCAGTGATTCGGGGAGGGGGACAGGGCCCAACGAGCAGTACTTC,CAISDSGRGTGPNEQYF
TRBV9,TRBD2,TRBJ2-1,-,TGTGCCAGCAGCGACCCGATAGCGGGGGGGGGCGGTGAGCAGTTCTTC,CASSDPIAGGGGEQFF
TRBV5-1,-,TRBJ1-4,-,TGCGCCAGCAGCTTACAAGGAGTTGGCTTTAATGAAAAACTGTTTTTT,CASSLQGVGFNEKLFF
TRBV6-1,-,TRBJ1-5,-,TGTGCCAGCAGAGGACAGCACAATCAGCCCCAGCATTTT,CASRGQHNQPQHF
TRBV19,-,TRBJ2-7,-,TGTGCCAGTAGTGACAGGACGGACTTCGGCGAGCAGTACTTC,CASSDRTDFGEQYF
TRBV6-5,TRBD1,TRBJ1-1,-,TGTGCCAGCAACGACAGGGATTACACTGAAGCTTTCTTT,CASNDRDYTEAFF
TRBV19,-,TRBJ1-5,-,TGTGCCAGTAGTATCCGGGACAACAATCAGCCCCAGCATTTT,CASSIRDNNQPQHF
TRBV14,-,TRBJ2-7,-,TGTGCCAGCAGCCACCAGGGGCCCTTTCTGGAGCAGTACTTC,CASSHQGPFLEQYF
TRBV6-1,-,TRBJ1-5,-,TGTGCCAGCATAATTCGGTTTAGCAATCAGCCCCAGCATTTT,CASIIRFSNQPQHF
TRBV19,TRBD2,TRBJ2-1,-,TGTGCCAGTAGTTATACGGAGCGGGGGGCCGAGCAGTTCTTC,CASSYTERGAEQFF
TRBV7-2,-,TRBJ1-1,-,TGTGCCAGCAGCTTAGATGTCATCACTGAAGCTTTCTTT,CASSLDVITEAFF